This passage covers 21 T cell receptor beta chains from one sample sequenced in a study of CD8 T cells in ankylosing spondylitis. TCRdb reprocessed the 5' RACE reads via MiXCR and lists one record per CDR3 protein. Of over 600,000 distinct CDR3 sequences in the sample, about 20% are singletons; the top ten hold under 20%. Study findings and constraints: Characteristic of ankylosing spondylitis blood, it appeared, was a TCR beta motif comprising several highly homologous variants.

Antigen specificity for these receptors is unknown. Sequencing used blood, either unsorted or a sorted T cell fraction (not recorded which). These receptors all come from a male donor with ankylosing spondylitis.

This clonotype occurred a few times. This chain connects TRBV5-1 to TRBJ1-1; no clear D. This CDR3 has 16 amino acids. V was shortened by 1 base and J by 0 bases, with 13 bases between the two germline ends. Per germline, CDR1 SGHRS and CDR2 YFSETQ. The CDR3 here is CASSLSLQPLNTEAFF. The DNA for the CDR3 is TGCGCCAGCAGCTTGAGTCTGCAGCCTCTGAACACTGAAGCTTTCTTT.

J is TRBJ2-5 and V is TRBV5-1, with 9 bases lining up with TRBD2. CDR1 is SGHRS and CDR2 is YFSETQ in the germline V gene. The V segment lost 3 bases and the J segment 1 base; nucleotides outside the gene matches: 4. The CDR3 is 15 amino acids. CDR3 residues: CASSSKTSGQETQYF. For the CDR3, the DNA is TGCGCCAGCAGCTCTAAGACTAGCGGCCAAGAGACCCAGTACTTC.

In this sample, this clonotype turned up a few times. The CDR3 DNA reads as TGTGCCAGCAGTTCCATACAGGGGGCGGCTGAAGCTTTCTTT. This sequence encodes CASSSIQGAAEAFF. V and J are TRBV6-5 and TRBJ1-1; TRBD1 agrees at 9 bases. Trimming at V came to 4 bases and at J to 6 bases, leaving 6 bases not matched to a gene. CDR1 is MNHEY, CDR2 SVGAGI, per germline. The CDR3 totals 14 residues.

In this sample, this clonotype turned up many times. The germline gene is not matched at one end of the junction; a read error may be the cause. V is TRBV7-9 and J is TRBJ1-5; a possible D gene is TRBD1 (6 bases). CDR3 length equals 15 residues. Germline CDR1 SEHNR, CDR2 FQNEAQ (reference sequence). The CDR3, as DNA: TGTGCCAGCAGTTTAGGAGGGGGGGGGAATCAGCCCCAGCATTTT. As protein: CASSLGGGGNQPQHF.

This clonotype was picked up a small number of times. This chain links TRBV21-1 with TRBJ1-4; no DNA check was done on the table's D call, TRBD1. TRBV21-1 is flagged as a pseudogene. The CDR3 totals 16 residues. The CDR3 region has the DNA TGTGCCAGCAGCAAAACGGGGCGCAGGGGGAATGAAAAACTGTTTTTT. Protein sequence: CASSKTGRRGNEKLFF.

The table lists this clonotype with a few counts. CDR3 nucleotides: TGTGCCACCAGTGATTTAGGGACTAGCGGGAGCTCTAGCACAGATACGCAGTATTTT. It encodes CATSDLGTSGSSSTDTQYF. This chain connects TRBV24-1 to TRBJ2-3; 14 nucleotides match TRBD2. Germline V gene sequence: CDR1 KGHDR, CDR2 SFDVKD. The length of the CDR3 is 19 residues. The J segment lost 0 bases and the V segment lost 1 base, leaving 5 bases of the junction unmatched.

A few counts support this clonotype. V is TRBV7-9 and J is TRBJ2-2, with TRBD2 matching 10 bases. Germline trimming cut 2 bases from V and 6 bases from J; bases unmatched to any gene: 6. The CDR3 covers 16 residues. CDR1 and CDR2 from the germline V gene are SEHNR and FQNEAQ (reference sequence). CDR3 DNA: TGTGCCAGCAGCTTACTTTCTAGCGGGAGTCCCGGGGAGCTGTTTTTT. It codes for CASSLLSSGSPGELFF.

This clonotype has just a few counts. The V call is TRBV12-3 or TRBV12-4, the J call TRBJ1-2; TRBD1 might be the D (6 bases). The length of the CDR3 is 16 residues. V was clipped by 5 bases and J by 2 bases, with 18 bases between them. CDR3 bases: TGTGCCAGCAGTCCGACAGGACGGGGTGGGAACTATGGCTACACCTTC. It is translated as CASSPTGRGGNYGYTF.

This clonotype was recorded many times. The chain carries TRBV5-5 and TRBJ1-5; no clear D. V was trimmed by 3 bases and J by 4 bases, leaving 8 bases between them. This CDR3 is 13 amino acids long. Germline lookup yields CDR1 SGHKS and CDR2 YYEKEE (reference sequence). In DNA, the CDR3 is TGTGCCAGCAGCTCCTTTGGGAATCAGCCCCAGCATTTT. Its translation: CASSSFGNQPQHF. The entire variable domain, with the rest obtained from reference TRBV5-5 and TRBJ1-5, is as follows: DAGVTQSPTHLIKTRGQQVTLRCSPISGHKSVSWYQQVLGQGPQFIFQYYEKEERGRGNFPDRFSARQFPNYSSELNVNALLLGDSALYLCASSSFGNQPQHFGDGTRLSIL.

The J gene is TRBJ2-1, the V gene TRBV11-3; TRBD2 matches at 11 bases. The V segment lost 5 bases and the J segment 7 bases; nucleotides outside the gene matches: 10. The length of the CDR3 is 16 residues. Germline values: CDR1 SGHNT, CDR2 YENEEA. In DNA form, the CDR3 reads TGTGCCAGCAGCCTCAGGGCGGGACTAGCGGTTAATGAGCAGTTCTTC. Encoded protein: CASSLRAGLAVNEQFF.

The chain uses TRBV20-1 and TRBJ1-1; weak D call: TRBD1 (6 bases). Germline assignment: CDR1 DFQATT and CDR2 SNEGSKA (reference sequence). This CDR3 has 14 residues. Trimming took off 2 bases at V and 1 base at J, with 11 bases between the two ends. The CDR3 loop reads CSARNQQGNTEAFF. The CDR3, as DNA: TGCAGTGCTAGAAATCAACAGGGGAACACTGAAGCTTTCTTT.

This clonotype was seen more than once but under ten times. The chain employs TRBV20-1 and TRBJ1-5; 7 bases align to TRBD1. The J segment lost 0 bases and the V segment lost 6 bases, leaving 8 bases of the junction unmatched. There are 15 residues in the CDR3. Germline V CDR1 and CDR2: DFQATT, SNEGSKA (reference sequence). CDR3 protein: CSARRRGNSNQPQHF. The CDR3 nucleotides are TGCAGTGCCCGCCGCAGGGGGAATAGCAATCAGCCCCAGCATTTT.

This clonotype turned up a few times. The chain's CDR3 is CASSVGELGYEQYF. The CDR3 nucleotides read TGTGCCAGCAGTGTGGGGGAGTTAGGCTACGAGCAGTACTTC. The chain joins TRBV2 to TRBJ2-7; D might be TRBD1 or TRBD2, each matching 5 bases. Trimming shortened V by 4 bases and J by 3 bases, and 13 bases separated the two germline ends. The germline gives CDR1 SNHLY, CDR2 FYNNEI. There are 14 residues in the CDR3.

The table lists this clonotype with many counts. The V gene is TRBV4-2, the J gene TRBJ2-1; D is ambiguous. The ends were cut back, 0 bases at V and 4 bases at J, with 13 bases in the middle. Germline V gene sequence: CDR1 LGHNA, CDR2 YNFKEQ. This CDR3 is 16 amino acids long. CDR3 loop: CASSQDANRGYNEQFF. The CDR3 region has the DNA TGTGCCAGCAGCCAAGATGCTAACCGTGGTTACAATGAGCAGTTCTTC.

This clonotype was detected a few times. The chain is built from TRBV29-1 and TRBJ2-3, with TRBD2 identical over 8 bases. Per germline, CDR1 SQVTM and CDR2 ANQGSEA. The CDR3 extends over 15 amino acids. V shed 4 bases and J 1 base; nucleotides not matched to a gene: 7. The CDR3 loop is CSVARPGGGTDTQYF. In DNA form, the CDR3 reads TGCAGCGTTGCGCGGCCGGGGGGGGGCACAGATACGCAGTATTTT.

This rearrangement joins TRBV7-9 to TRBJ2-2; the D gene is possibly TRBD1 (5 bases). CDR1 is SEHNR, CDR2 FQNEAQ, per germline (reference sequence). V was clipped by 10 bases and J by 6 bases, with 24 bases between them. This CDR3 comprises 16 residues. The CDR3 is CATQVTGAESSGELFF. The CDR3 DNA reads as TGTGCCACCCAGGTGACTGGGGCAGAATCGTCCGGGGAGCTGTTTTTT.

In its sample, this clonotype was seen a few times. This rearrangement joins TRBV18 to TRBJ1-4, with TRBD1 as a possible D gene (5 bases). CDR3 length: 16 amino acids. Germline V CDR1 and CDR2: KGHSH, LQKENI. V gave up 7 bases and J gave up 8 bases, with 23 bases separating them. The DNA of the CDR3 is TGTGCCAGCTTCAAGGGCCAGGGTCTCGTGAGCGAAAAACTGTTTTTT. Translated: CASFKGQGLVSEKLFF. Together with reference TRBV18 and TRBJ1-4, the CDR3 gives the full variable domain: NAGVMQNPRHLVRRRGQEARLRCSPMKGHSHVYWYRQLPEEGLKFMVYLQKENIIDESGMPKERFSAEFPKEGPSILRIQQVVRGDSAAYFCASFKGQGLVSEKLFFGSGTQLSVL.

The chain is built from TRBV6-2 or TRBV6-3 and TRBJ1-1, with TRBD1 identical over 7 bases. Germline V gene sequence: CDR1 MNHEY, CDR2 SVGEGT. J lost 1 base, V lost 7 bases, and 6 bases had no gene match. There are 14 residues in the CDR3. As DNA, the CDR3 is TGTGCCAGCACCGTGAACAGGGGGAACACTGAAGCTTTCTTT. Translating it yields CASTVNRGNTEAFF.

This clonotype was seen a few times. This chain connects TRBV7-6 to TRBJ1-1, with D unclear. The ends were cut back, 0 bases at V and 1 base at J, with 12 bases in the middle. The CDR3 totals 16 residues. Looked up from germline, CDR1 is SGHVS and CDR2 is FNYEAQ. The CDR3 bases are TGTGCCAGCAGCTTAGCGCAAGGCAGAAGGAACACTGAAGCTTTCTTT. It is translated as CASSLAQGRRNTEAFF.

This chain joins TRBV7-2 and TRBJ1-5; no firm D call. This CDR3 spans 15 amino acids. V lost 1 base to trimming and J lost 4 bases, with 11 bases between them. Germline lookup yields CDR1 SGHTA and CDR2 FQGNSA. The CDR3 reads CASSLGSTGNQPQHF. In DNA, the CDR3 is TGTGCCAGCAGCTTAGGATCGACGGGTAATCAGCCCCAGCATTTT.

The chain has TRBV12-3 or TRBV12-4 and TRBJ1-6, with D unresolved. There are 14 residues in the CDR3. V dropped 2 bases and J dropped 10 bases, with 12 bases sitting between them. CDR3 in amino acids: CASSLKGKESPLHF. The CDR3 nucleotides are TGTGCCAGCAGTTTAAAAGGGAAGGAATCACCCCTCCACTTT.